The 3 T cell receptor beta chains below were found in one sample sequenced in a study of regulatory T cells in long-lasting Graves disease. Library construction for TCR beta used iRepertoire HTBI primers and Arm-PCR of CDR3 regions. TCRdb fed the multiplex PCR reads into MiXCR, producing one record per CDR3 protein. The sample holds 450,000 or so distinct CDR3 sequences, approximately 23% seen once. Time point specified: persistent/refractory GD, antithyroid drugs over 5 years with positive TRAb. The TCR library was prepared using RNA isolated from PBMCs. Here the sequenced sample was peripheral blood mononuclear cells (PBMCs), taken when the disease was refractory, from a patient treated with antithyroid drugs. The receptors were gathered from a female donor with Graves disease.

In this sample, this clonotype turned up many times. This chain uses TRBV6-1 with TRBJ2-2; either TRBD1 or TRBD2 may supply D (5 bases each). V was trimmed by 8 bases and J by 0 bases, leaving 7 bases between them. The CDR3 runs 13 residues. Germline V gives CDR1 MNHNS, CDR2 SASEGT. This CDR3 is CASGGPNTGELFF. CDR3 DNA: TGTGCCAGCGGGGGTCCGAACACCGGGGAGCTGTTTTTT.

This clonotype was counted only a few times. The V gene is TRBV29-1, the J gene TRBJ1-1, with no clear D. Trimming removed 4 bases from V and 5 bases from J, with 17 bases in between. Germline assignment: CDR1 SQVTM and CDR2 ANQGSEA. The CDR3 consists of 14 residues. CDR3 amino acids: CSVGFLASKTEAFF. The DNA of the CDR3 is TGCAGCGTTGGTTTCTTGGCGAGTAAGACTGAAGCTTTCTTT.

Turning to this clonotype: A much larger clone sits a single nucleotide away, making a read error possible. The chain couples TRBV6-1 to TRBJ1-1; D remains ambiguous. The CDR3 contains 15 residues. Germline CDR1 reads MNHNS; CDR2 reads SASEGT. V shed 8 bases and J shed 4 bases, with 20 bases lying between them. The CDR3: CASGSGGSWGTEAFF. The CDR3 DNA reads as TGTGCCAGCGGTAGTGGTGGCAGTTGGGGCACTGAAGCTTTCTTT.